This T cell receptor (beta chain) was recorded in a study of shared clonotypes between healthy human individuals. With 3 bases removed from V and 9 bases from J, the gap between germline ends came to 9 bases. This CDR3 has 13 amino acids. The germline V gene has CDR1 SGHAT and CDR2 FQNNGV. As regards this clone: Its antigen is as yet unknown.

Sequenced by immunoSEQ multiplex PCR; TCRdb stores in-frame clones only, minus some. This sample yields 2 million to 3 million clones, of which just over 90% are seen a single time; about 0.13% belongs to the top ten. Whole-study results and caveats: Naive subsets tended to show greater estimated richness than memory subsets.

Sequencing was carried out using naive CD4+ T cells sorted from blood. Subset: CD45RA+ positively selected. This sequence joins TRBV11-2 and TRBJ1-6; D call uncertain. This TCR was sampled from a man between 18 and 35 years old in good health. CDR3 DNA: TGTGCCAGCAGCTTCACTGGGGTTTCACCCCTCCACTTT. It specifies CASSFTGVSPLHF.